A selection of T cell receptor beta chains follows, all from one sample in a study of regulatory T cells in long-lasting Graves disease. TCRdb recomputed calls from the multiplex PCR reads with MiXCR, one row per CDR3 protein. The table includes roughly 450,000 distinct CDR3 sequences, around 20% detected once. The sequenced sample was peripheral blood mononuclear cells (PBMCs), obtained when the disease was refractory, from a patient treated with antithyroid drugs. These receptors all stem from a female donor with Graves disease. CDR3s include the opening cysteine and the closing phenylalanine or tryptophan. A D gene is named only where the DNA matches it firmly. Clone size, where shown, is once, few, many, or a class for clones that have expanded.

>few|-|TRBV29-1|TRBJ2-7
TGCAGCGTTCGGGTACCCTACGAGCAGTACTTC
CSVRVPYEQYF
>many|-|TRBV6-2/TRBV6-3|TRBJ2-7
TGTGCCAGCAGAAGGACAGAGCAAAACTACGAGCAGTACTTC
CASRRTEQNYEQYF
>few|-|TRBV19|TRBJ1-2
TGTGCCAGTAGTATCGACGGCCGCTTCGAACTATATGGCTACACCTTC
CASSIDGRFELYGYTF
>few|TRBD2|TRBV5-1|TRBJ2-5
TGCGCCAGCAGCTTGAGGTCTTTGACTAGCGGGAGGGCCAGGCAAGAAGAGACCCAGTACTTC
CASSLRSLTSGRARQEETQYF
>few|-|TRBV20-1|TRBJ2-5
TGCAGTGCCTGGACGTCCGACCTCCCAGAGACCCAGTACTTC
CSAWTSDLPETQYF
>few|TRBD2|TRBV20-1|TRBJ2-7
TGCAGTGCTAATGGGTATAAGGGACTAGCGGGAGTCTTGAAGTACGAGCAGTACTTC
CSANGYKGLAGVLKYEQYF
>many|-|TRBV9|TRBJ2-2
TGTGCCAGCAGCGTAGAATTGGGAGTTGGCGCGCTGAACACCGGGGAGCTGTTTTTT
CASSVELGVGALNTGELFF
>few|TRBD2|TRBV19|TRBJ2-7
TGTGCCAGTAGTAACGGACTAGCGGACTACGAGCAGTACTTC
CASSNGLADYEQYF
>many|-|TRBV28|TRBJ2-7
TGTGCCAGCAGTTTAACCCTAACCTACGAGCAGTACTTC
CASSLTLTYEQYF
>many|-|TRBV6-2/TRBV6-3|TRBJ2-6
TGTGCCAGCAGTTACCCGCGGCCCCCCTCTGGGGCCAACGTCCTGACTTTC
CASSYPRPPSGANVLTF
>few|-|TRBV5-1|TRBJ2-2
TGCGCCAGCAGCTTGGCAGCCAGGGACGGCGGGGAGCTGTTTTTT
CASSLAARDGGELFF
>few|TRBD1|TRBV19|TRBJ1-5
TGTGCCAGTAGCCCCCGGGACAGACACCAGCCCCAGCATTTT
CASSPRDRHQPQHF
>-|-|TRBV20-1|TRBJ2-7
TGCAGTGCGCTCGAGGGAAGGACCTACGAGCAGTACTTC
CSALEGRTYEQYF
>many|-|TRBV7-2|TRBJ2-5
TGTGCCAGCAGCGAAATAGCGGGCCAGGGGGGCCAAGAGACCCAGTACTTC
CASSEIAGQGGQETQYF
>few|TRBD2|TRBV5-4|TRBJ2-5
TGTGCCAGCACAAAGACTAGCGGAATACAAGAGACCCAGTACTTC
CASTKTSGIQETQYF
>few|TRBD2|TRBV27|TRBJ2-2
TGTGCCAGCAGTTATTTAGCGGGGGGGACCGGGGAGCTGTTTTTT
CASSYLAGGTGELFF
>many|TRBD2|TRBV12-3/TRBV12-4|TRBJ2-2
TGTGCCAGCAGTTTAAGAACCCCGGGACTAGCCCCCCTCCGGGAGCTGTTTTTT
CASSLRTPGLAPLRELFF
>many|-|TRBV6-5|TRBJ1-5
TGTGCCAGCAGTTACGGGGGTTCTAGCAATCAGCCCCAGCATTTT
CASSYGGSSNQPQHF
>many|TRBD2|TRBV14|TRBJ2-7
TGTGCCAGCAGCCAACTTGGACTAGCGGACTACGAGCAGTACTTC
CASSQLGLADYEQYF
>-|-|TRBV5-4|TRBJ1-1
TGTGCCAGCAGCTTTGGCCTCAGGGCGGGCACTGAAGCTTTCTTT
CASSFGLRAGTEAFF
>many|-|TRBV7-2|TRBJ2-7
TGTGCCAGCAGCCCCCCCTGGTGGCGCCTCGAACCCTACGAGCAGTACTTC
CASSPPWWRLEPYEQYF
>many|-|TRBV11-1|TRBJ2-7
TGTGCCAGCAGCTTACCAGGGTCCTACGAGCAGTACTTC
CASSLPGSYEQYF
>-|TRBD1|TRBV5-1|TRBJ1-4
TGCGCCAGCACCTGGCGGGAAGGACAGGAACCTAATGAAAAACTGTTTTTT
CASTWREGQEPNEKLFF
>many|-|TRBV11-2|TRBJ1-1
TGTGCCAGCAGCTTAGTCGGGCCAGGGACGAACACTGAAGCTTTCTTT
CASSLVGPGTNTEAFF
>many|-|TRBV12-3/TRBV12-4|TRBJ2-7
TGTGCCAGCAGTTTGTTTCAGATCTACGAGCAGTACTTC
CASSLFQIYEQYF
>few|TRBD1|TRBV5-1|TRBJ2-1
TGCGCCAGCAGCTTGCCAGGGGGTTTTGAGCAGTTCTTC
CASSLPGGFEQFF